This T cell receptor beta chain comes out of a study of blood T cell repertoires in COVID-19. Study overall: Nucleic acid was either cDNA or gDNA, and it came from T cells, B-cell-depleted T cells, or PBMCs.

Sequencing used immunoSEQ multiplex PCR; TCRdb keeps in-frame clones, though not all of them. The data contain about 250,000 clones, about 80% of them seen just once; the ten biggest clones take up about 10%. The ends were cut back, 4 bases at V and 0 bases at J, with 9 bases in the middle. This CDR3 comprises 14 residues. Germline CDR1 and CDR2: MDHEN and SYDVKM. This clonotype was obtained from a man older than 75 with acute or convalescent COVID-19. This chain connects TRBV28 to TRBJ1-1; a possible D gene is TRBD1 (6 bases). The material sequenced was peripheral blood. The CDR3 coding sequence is TGTGCCAGCAGTTACGGGGACATGAACACTGAAGCTTTCTTT. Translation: CASSYGDMNTEAFF.